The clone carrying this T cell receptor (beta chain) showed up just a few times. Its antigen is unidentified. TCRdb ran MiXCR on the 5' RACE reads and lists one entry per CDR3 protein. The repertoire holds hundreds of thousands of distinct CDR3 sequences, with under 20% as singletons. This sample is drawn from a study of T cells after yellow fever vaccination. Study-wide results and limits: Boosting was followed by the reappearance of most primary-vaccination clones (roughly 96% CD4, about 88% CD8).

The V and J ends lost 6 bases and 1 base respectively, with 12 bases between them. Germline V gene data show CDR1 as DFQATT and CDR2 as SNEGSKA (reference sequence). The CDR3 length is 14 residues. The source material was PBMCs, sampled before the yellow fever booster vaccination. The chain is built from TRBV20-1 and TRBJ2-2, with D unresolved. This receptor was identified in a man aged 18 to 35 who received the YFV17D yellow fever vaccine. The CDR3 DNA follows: TGCAGTGCCTTGACTGAGCTGAACACCGGGGAGCTGTTTTTT. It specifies CSALTELNTGELFF.